The present TCR beta chain was sequenced within a study of blood T cells in healthy people across ages. As for this clonotype: Mismatch with germline at one junction end may stem from a read error.

Primed by a sample-barcoded 5' primer and a J-beta primer mix, a second PCR proceeded for 7 to 11 cycles. Each CDR3 protein gets one entry after TCRdb re-called the 5' RACE reads with MiXCR. The sample consists of about 1.5 million distinct CDR3 sequences, roughly 43% of them appearing once. Sequencing was done on a sample of blood. This TCR derives from a woman between 18 and 30 years old in good health.

This CDR3 is CASAPPRGSAEAFF. The CDR3 coding sequence is TGCGCCAGCGCCCCACCGAGGGGGAGCGCTGAAGCTTTCTTT. The J gene is TRBJ1-1, the V gene TRBV25-1; a possible D gene is TRBD1 (6 bases). This CDR3 has 14 residues. Germline values: CDR1 MGHDK, CDR2 SYGVNS.